This TCR beta chain was documented in a study of identical twins. Study-level findings and limits: Excess low generation probability was seen in twin-shared out-of-frame alpha sequences. Possibly, invariant MAIT and iNKT cells partly confounded zero-insertion analyses.

A remark on this clonotype: The antigen remains undetermined.

TCRdb re-analysed the 5' RACE reads in MiXCR, keeping a single row per CDR3 protein. The sample records 1.5 million or so distinct CDR3 sequences, about 32% being singletons. After removal of 5 bases from V and 2 bases from J, the junction contained 8 bases not matched to a gene. The CDR3 is 15 residues long. Germline V gives CDR1 DFQATT, CDR2 SNEGSKA (reference sequence). Healthy Caucasians were all of the donors. The source material was cord blood. V usage is TRBV20-1 and J usage is TRBJ2-3, with 9 nucleotides matching TRBD2. The receptor was isolated from a newborn girl in good health. This chain's CDR3 is CSASLAGYPTDTQYF. As DNA, the CDR3 is TGCAGTGCTTCTCTAGCGGGATACCCCACAGATACGCAGTATTTT.